This TCR beta chain was obtained from a study of long-term antiretroviral therapy in people with HIV. Looking at the study overall: Earliest sampling preceded the 2015 immediate-ART recommendation by about a decade.

At least one PBMC sample before ART and at least two after were required. Treatment locations for all participants with HIV were in the United States. Researchers ran immunoSEQ v3.0 at survey level. Clones were sequenced by immunoSEQ multiplex PCR, and TCRdb holds only the in-frame ones, with some missing. The table lists 42,000 or so clones, 80% to 90% of them singletons. As for this clone: Its specificity is unknown.

Study-wide points: With ART, diversity went up but was still lower than in transplant donor controls.

V gave up 3 bases and J gave up 7 bases; unmatched junction bases: 4. CDR3 length equals 13 residues. Per germline, CDR1 SGHTA and CDR2 FQGNSA. The input for sequencing was unsorted PBMCs, taken 1.2 years after starting antiretroviral therapy. V and J are TRBV7-2 and TRBJ1-2, with TRBD1 matching over 8 bases. This sequence originates from a woman between 50 and 59 years old with HIV. CDR3 protein: CASSLDRVGGYTF. The CDR3 bases are TGTGCCAGCAGCTTGGACAGGGTCGGTGGCTACACCTTC.